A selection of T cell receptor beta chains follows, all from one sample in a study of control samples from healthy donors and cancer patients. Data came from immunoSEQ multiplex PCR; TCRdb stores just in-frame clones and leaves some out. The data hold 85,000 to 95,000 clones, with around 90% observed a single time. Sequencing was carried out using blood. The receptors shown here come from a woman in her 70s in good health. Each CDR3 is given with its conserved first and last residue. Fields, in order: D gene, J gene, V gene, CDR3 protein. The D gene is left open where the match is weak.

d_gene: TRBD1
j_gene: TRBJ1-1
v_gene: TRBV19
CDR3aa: CASSDRVGEAFF

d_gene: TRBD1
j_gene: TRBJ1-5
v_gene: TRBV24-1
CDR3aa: CATSDLGQVGDQPQHF

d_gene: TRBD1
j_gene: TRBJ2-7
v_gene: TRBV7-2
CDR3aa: CASRTGGSYEQYF

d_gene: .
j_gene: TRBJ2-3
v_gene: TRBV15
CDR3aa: CATSRDSYSNTQYF

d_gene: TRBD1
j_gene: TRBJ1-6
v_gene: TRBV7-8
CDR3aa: CASSLGSVGQRNSPLHF

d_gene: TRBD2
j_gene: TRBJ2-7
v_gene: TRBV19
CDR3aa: CASRAGPGLAGAVSSYEQYF

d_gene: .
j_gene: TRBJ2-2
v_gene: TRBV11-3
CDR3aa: CASSVSGTGELFF

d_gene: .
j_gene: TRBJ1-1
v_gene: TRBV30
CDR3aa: CAWSVGGSNTEAFF

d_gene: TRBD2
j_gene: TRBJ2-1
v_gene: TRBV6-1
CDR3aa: CASSGLRAGVDNEQFF

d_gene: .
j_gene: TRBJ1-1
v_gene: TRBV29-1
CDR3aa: CSVRGTEAFF

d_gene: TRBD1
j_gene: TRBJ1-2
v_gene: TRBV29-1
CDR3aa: CSVVEGAGRYGYTF

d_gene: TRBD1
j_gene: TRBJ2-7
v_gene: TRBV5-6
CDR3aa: CASSLEINRDRVRQYF

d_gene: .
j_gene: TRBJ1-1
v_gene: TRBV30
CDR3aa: CAWILAPWYTEAFF

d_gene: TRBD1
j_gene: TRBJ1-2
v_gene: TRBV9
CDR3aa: CASSASGQGNYGYTF

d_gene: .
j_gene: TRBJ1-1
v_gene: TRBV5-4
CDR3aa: CASRPEGTNTEAFF

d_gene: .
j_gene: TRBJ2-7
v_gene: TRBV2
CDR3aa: CASSEMALFYEQYF

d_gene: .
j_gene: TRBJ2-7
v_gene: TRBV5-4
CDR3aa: CASSLDLGGEQYF

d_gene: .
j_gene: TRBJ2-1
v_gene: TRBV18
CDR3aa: CASSADRHNEQFF

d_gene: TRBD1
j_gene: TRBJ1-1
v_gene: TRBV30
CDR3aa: CAWSQRTGGNTEAFF